This paragraph reports one T cell receptor (beta chain). Germline values: CDR1 SGHTA, CDR2 FQGNSA. The CDR3 is made up of 17 amino acids. Trimming took 5 bases from V and 4 from J; bases not matched to a gene: 11. This record comes from a study of shared T cell receptors in the human thymus. Assay used: immunoSEQ multiplex PCR; TCRdb lists only in-frame clones, some missing. The sample carries 630,000 or so clones, 80% to 90% recorded once. These data were also filed under a second study, of human thymus T cells. That work adds: Samples came from healthy Finnish infants during open corrective cardiac surgery. Corrective heart surgery yielded resections, and these provided the thymus tissue. Related studies found that unrelated individuals share highly overlapping thymic repertoires.

The chain couples TRBV7-2 to TRBJ2-7; 13 bases line up with TRBD2. This clonotype was sampled from a boy younger than two with a congenital heart defect. Sequences were obtained from thymocytes. CDR3 sequence reads: CASSPPRTSGSTYEQYF. The CDR3 nucleotides read TGTGCCAGCAGCCCTCCCCGGACTAGCGGGAGTACGTACGAGCAGTACTTC.